The 18 T cell receptor beta chains in this list originate from one sample, sequenced in a study of blood T cell repertoires in COVID-19. Produced via immunoSEQ multiplex PCR; TCRdb's table is partial and in-frame only. The repertoire includes 200,000 to 250,000 clones, 83% of them detected once, and about 1.3% sits in the top ten. Sequencing input: peripheral blood. The receptors stem from a woman aged 25 to 39 with COVID-19, enrolled during active disease.

The chain employs TRBV5-4 and TRBJ1-3; no clear D. From germline, CDR1 is SGHNT and CDR2 YYREEE (reference sequence). The CDR3 extends over 16 amino acids. Deletions cut 0 bases from V and 0 bases from J, with 10 bases between. CDR3: CASSLGPTISGNTIYF. CDR3 nucleotide sequence: TGTGCCAGCAGCTTGGGGCCGACTATCTCTGGAAACACCATATATTTT.

This chain uses TRBV7-6 with TRBJ2-7; 9 nucleotides align to TRBD1. J lost 5 bases, V lost 3 bases, and 5 bases had no gene match. The V gene's germline CDR1 is SGHVS and CDR2 FNYEAQ. The CDR3 is 14 amino acids. The CDR3 protein is CASSFNRGLDEQYF. CDR3 in DNA: TGTGCCAGCAGCTTTAACAGGGGGCTGGACGAGCAGTACTTC.

The rearrangement links TRBV7-9 to TRBJ1-2; D gene unclear. V was shortened by 0 bases and J by 5 bases, with 16 bases between the two germline ends. CDR1 is SEHNR and CDR2 is FQNEAQ in the germline V gene (reference sequence). This CDR3 comprises 16 residues. This CDR3 is CASSLAQVGVRYGYTF. CDR3 DNA sequence: TGTGCCAGCAGCTTAGCGCAGGTCGGGGTTAGATATGGCTACACCTTC.

The V gene is TRBV19, the J gene TRBJ2-5; D gene uncertain. V gave up 5 bases and J gave up 1 base, with 11 bases separating them. This CDR3 is 14 amino acids long. Germline CDR1 LNHDA, CDR2 SQIVND (reference sequence). The CDR3 loop reads CASSRSGSQETQYF. The DNA of the CDR3 is TGTGCCAGTAGTCGTTCCGGGTCCCAAGAGACCCAGTACTTC.

V usage is TRBV23-1 and J usage is TRBJ1-4; D perhaps matches TRBD1 (6 bases). TRBV23-1 falls under the ORF class, with uncertain function. The ends were cut back, 5 bases at V and 7 bases at J, with 20 bases in the middle. This CDR3 spans 16 amino acids. The CDR3 spells CASSGTHHSPGEKLFF. CDR3 DNA: TGCGCCAGCAGTGGGACACACCATAGCCCTGGTGAAAAACTGTTTTTT.

The chain couples TRBV7-2 to TRBJ1-1; 9 bases align to TRBD1. CDR1 and CDR2 from the germline V gene are SGHTA and FQGNSA. V shed 5 bases and J 7 bases; nucleotides not matched to a gene: 5. The CDR3 covers 13 residues. The CDR3 DNA reads TGTGCCAGCAGCCGGACAGGGGTCTTTGAAGCTTTCTTT. This encodes CASSRTGVFEAFF.

J is TRBJ2-1 and V is TRBV11-3; 7 bases agree with TRBD1. This CDR3 contains 15 residues. V lost 1 base, J lost 4 bases, and 4 bases stayed unmatched. CDR1 and CDR2 from the germline V gene are SGHNT and YENEEA. CDR3 in DNA: TGTGCCAGCAGCTTAGGGGACAGCGTATACAATGAGCAGTTCTTC. Translating gives CASSLGDSVYNEQFF.

The rearrangement joins TRBV25-1 to TRBJ2-2; 7 nucleotides line up with TRBD2. The CDR3 runs 15 residues. The germline V gene encodes CDR1 MGHDK and CDR2 SYGVNS. V lost 8 bases and J lost 0; bases outside the gene matches: 6. The CDR3 bases are TGTGCCAGCGAGATGGGGGGGACGAACACCGGGGAGCTGTTTTTT. Protein product: CASEMGGTNTGELFF.

This clone was detected only a few times. The rearrangement joins TRBV6-5 to TRBJ2-2; D is uncertain. Per the germline V gene, CDR1 is MNHEY and CDR2 is SVGAGI. Trimming removed 7 bases at V and 1 base at J, with 4 bases between. The length of the CDR3 is 12 residues. The CDR3 nucleotides read TGTGCCAGCACAGGGAACACCGGGGAGCTGTTTTTT. As protein: CASTGNTGELFF.

V gene TRBV28 combines with J gene TRBJ1-5; D not resolved. The germline V gene encodes CDR1 MDHEN and CDR2 SYDVKM. V gave up 10 bases and J gave up 5 bases, with 15 bases separating them. This CDR3 comprises 13 residues. In DNA, the CDR3 is TGTGCCACCAACACGGGTCTACATCAGCCCCAGCATTTT. Its translation: CATNTGLHQPQHF.

The rearrangement uses TRBV3-1 (or the pseudogene TRBV3-2) and TRBJ2-1; 14 nucleotides align to TRBD2. The junction had 1 base not matched to a gene; V was cut back by 1 base and J by 8 bases. Looked up from germline, CDR1 is LGHDT and CDR2 is YNNKEL (reference sequence). The CDR3 extends over 15 amino acids. The CDR3 DNA is TGTGCCAGCAGCCAAGGACTAGCGGGGGGGCATGAGCAGTTCTTC. Translating it yields CASSQGLAGGHEQFF.

The gene calls are TRBV12-3 or TRBV12-4 and TRBJ2-1, with D tentatively TRBD2 (6 bases). Trimming removed 3 bases at V and 4 bases at J, with 7 bases between. The CDR3 extends over 13 amino acids. CDR3 in amino acids: CASSFSGYNEQFF. CDR3 bases: TGTGCCAGCAGTTTTAGCGGTTACAATGAGCAGTTCTTC.

V gene TRBV6-5 combines with J gene TRBJ1-1; D is undetermined. The V and J ends lost 9 bases and 2 bases respectively, with 7 bases between them. This CDR3 region has 11 residues. Germline V CDR1 and CDR2: MNHEY, SVGAGI. The CDR3 region is CASTINTEAFF. CDR3 sequence (DNA): TGTGCCAGTACTATTAACACTGAAGCTTTCTTT.

The J gene is TRBJ2-2, the V gene TRBV4-3; a weak D match, TRBD1 (5 bases). This CDR3 is built from 18 residues. V lost 0 bases to trimming and J lost 3 bases, with 17 bases between them. Germline V CDR1 and CDR2: LGHNA, YSLEER. This CDR3 reads CASSQDYSFRADTGELFF. The DNA for the CDR3 is TGCGCCAGCAGCCAAGATTACTCCTTCAGGGCAGACACCGGGGAGCTGTTTTTT.

This chain links TRBV3-1 (or the pseudogene TRBV3-2) with TRBJ2-1; 10 bases match TRBD2. Per germline, CDR1 LGHDT and CDR2 YNNKEL (reference sequence). This CDR3 spans 15 amino acids. The junction had 6 bases not matched to a gene; V was cut back by 2 bases and J by 8 bases. The CDR3 sequence: CASSQSGGGQDEQFF. In DNA, the CDR3 is TGTGCCAGCAGCCAAAGCGGGGGGGGTCAGGATGAGCAGTTCTTC.

The chain combines TRBV6-2 or TRBV6-3 with TRBJ2-3; a possible D gene is TRBD2 (5 bases). V was trimmed by 6 bases and J by 3 bases, leaving 10 bases between them. This CDR3 region has 13 residues. Germline assignment: CDR1 MNHEY and CDR2 SVGEGT. CDR3 sequence: CASSHGDTDTQYF. CDR3 DNA sequence: TGTGCCAGCAGCCACGGGGATACAGATACGCAGTATTTT.

V and J are TRBV25-1 and TRBJ1-1, with D possibly TRBD1 on 5 matching bases. This CDR3 comprises 11 residues. Germline CDR1 is MGHDK and CDR2 is SYGVNS. Trimming stripped 6 bases from V and 11 bases from J, with 13 bases between. The CDR3 DNA follows: TGTGCCAGCAGCAAGGGGCGCGCGGCTTTCTTT. Amino acid sequence: CASSKGRAAFF.

V usage is TRBV14 and J usage is TRBJ1-1; TRBD1 is a possible D gene (6 bases). CDR3 length: 15 amino acids. V shed 3 bases and J shed 5 bases, with 16 bases lying between them. Germline assignment: CDR1 SGHDN and CDR2 FVKESK. This CDR3 reads CASSQGQFGRTEAFF. CDR3 in DNA: TGTGCCAGCAGCCAGGGACAATTTGGCAGGACTGAAGCTTTCTTT.